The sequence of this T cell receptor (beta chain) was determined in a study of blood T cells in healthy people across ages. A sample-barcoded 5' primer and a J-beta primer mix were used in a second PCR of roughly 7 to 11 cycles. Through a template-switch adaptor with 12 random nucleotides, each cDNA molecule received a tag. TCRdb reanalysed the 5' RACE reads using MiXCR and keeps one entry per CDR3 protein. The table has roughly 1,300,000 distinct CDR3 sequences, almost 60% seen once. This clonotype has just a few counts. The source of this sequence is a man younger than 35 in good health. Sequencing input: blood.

The CDR3 bases are TGCAGCGTCGCCCCGACAGCCGATGGCAATCAGCCCCAGCATTTT. This gives the protein CSVAPTADGNQPQHF. The rearrangement uses TRBV29-1 and TRBJ1-5; maybe TRBD1 (5 bases). The CDR3 spans 15 residues. Between the trimmed V and J ends, which lost 6 bases and 2 bases, there was a span of 17 bases. CDR1 and CDR2 from the germline V gene are SQVTM and ANQGSEA.